What follows is one TCR beta chain and its context. This specimen comes from a study of blood T cell repertoires in COVID-19. TCRdb's table, derived via immunoSEQ multiplex PCR, lists solely in-frame clones and lacks some. The table includes about 270,000 clones, 88% detected once. The source of this sequence is a woman aged 25 to 45 who had recovered from COVID-19. The specimen sequenced was PBMCs or T cells enriched from blood (not recorded which).

The CDR3: CAWSSSLYGYTF. Written as DNA, the CDR3 is TGTGCCTGGAGCTCTTCCCTTTATGGCTACACCTTC. V gene TRBV30 combines with J gene TRBJ1-2, with D unclear. Deletions cut 3 bases from V and 5 bases from J, with 10 bases between. The germline V gene encodes CDR1 GTSNPN and CDR2 SVGIG (reference sequence). The CDR3 is 12 amino acids.